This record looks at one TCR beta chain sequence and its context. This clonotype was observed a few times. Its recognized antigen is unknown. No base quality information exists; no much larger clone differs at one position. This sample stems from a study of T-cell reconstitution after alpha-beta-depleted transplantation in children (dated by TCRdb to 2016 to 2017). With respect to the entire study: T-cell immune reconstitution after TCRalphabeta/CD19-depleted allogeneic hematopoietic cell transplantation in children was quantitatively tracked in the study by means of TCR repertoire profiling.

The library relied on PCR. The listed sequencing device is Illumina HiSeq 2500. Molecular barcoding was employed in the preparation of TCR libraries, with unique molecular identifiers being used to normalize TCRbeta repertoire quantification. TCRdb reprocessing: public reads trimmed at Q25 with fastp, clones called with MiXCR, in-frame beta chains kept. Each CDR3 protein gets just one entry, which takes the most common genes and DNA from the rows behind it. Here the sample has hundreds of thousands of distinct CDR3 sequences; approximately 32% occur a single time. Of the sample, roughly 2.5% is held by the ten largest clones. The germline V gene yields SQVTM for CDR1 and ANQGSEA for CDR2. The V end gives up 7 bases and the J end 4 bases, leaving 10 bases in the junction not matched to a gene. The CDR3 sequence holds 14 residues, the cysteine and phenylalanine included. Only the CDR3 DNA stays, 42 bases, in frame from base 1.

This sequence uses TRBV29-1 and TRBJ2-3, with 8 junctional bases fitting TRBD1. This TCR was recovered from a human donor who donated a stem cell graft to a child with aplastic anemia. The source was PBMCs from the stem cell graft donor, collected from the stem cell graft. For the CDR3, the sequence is CSASGGRGADTQYF. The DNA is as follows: TGCAGCGCGTCAGGGGGCAGGGGCGCAGATACGCAGTATTTT.